This TCR beta chain stems from a study of blood T cell repertoires in COVID-19. Study-level background: The analysed material was cDNA or gDNA that came from T cells, B-cell-depleted T cells, or PBMCs.

TCRdb keeps only in-frame clones here, not all; method: immunoSEQ multiplex PCR. In the table there are about 100,000 clones, approximately 91% of which are singletons. Germline values: CDR1 SGHNT, CDR2 YENEEA. The V and J ends lost 5 bases and 8 bases respectively, with 22 bases between them. The CDR3 has 16 amino acids. Sequenced sample: peripheral blood. The chain carries TRBV11-3 and TRBJ2-4; D is perhaps TRBD2 (8 bases). This TCR derives from a woman aged 55-70 years with acute or convalescent COVID-19. CDR3 region: CASSATSGTAGDIQYF. DNA for the CDR3: TGTGCCAGCAGCGCGACAAGCGGGACAGCGGGGGACATTCAGTACTTC.